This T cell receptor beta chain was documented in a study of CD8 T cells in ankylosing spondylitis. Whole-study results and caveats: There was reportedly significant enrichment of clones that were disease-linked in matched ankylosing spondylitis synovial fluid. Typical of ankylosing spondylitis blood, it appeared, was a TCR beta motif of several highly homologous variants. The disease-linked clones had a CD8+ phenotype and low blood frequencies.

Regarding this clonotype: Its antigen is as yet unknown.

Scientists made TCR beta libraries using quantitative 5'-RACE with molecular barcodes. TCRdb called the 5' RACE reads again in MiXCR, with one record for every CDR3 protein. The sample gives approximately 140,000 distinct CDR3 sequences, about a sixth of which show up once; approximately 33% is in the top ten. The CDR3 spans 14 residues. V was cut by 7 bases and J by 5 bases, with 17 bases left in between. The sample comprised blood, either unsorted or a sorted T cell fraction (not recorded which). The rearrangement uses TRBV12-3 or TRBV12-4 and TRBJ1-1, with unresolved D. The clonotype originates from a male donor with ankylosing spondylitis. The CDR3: CASNQPGGGTEAFF. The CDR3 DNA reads TGTGCCAGCAACCAGCCCGGCGGTGGGACTGAAGCTTTCTTT.